A single sample is the source of the 29 T cell receptor beta chains below, sequenced in a study of OX40 agonist ivuxolimab in advanced cancers. TCRdb's copy holds only in-frame clones and misses some; the assay was immunoSEQ multiplex PCR. The sample lists just over 90,000 clones, approximately 94% seen once, with over 2.5% in the top ten. Sequencing was performed on CD4+ or CD8+ T cells sorted from blood, taken in a trial of the OX40 agonist ivuxolimab. Receptors were obtained from an adult with an advanced solid tumor such as melanoma, head and neck, liver or kidney cancer.

The chain joins TRBV29-1 to TRBJ1-1; unclear D gene. Germline V CDR1 and CDR2: SQVTM, ANQGSEA. Between the trimmed V and J ends, which lost 7 bases and 2 bases, there was a span of 14 bases. CDR3 length: 13 residues. As DNA, the CDR3 is TGCAGCGCAAAACAGCGTACTAACACTGAAGCTTTCTTT. Protein: CSAKQRTNTEAFF.

This clone was counted a single time. The J gene is TRBJ1-5, the V gene TRBV6-6; D is uncertain. V lost 5 bases and J 7 bases, leaving 12 bases between the germline ends. The V gene's germline CDR1 is MNHNY and CDR2 SVGAGI (reference sequence). CDR3 length equals 13 residues. The DNA for the CDR3 is TGTGCCAGCAGTCCCGGACTAAGGCAGCCCCAGCATTTT. It encodes CASSPGLRQPQHF.

The rearrangement uses TRBV4-1 and TRBJ2-2, with a possible D match to TRBD2 (8 bases). Germline CDR1 reads MGHRA; CDR2 reads YSYEKL. The V end was cut by 5 bases, the J end by 6 bases, with 22 bases between. The CDR3 totals 17 residues. Written as DNA, the CDR3 is TGCGCCAGCAGCTCAGGGGGTGGAGCGGGAGTGGCCGGGGAGCTGTTTTTT. Its protein product is CASSSGGGAGVAGELFF.

The V and J genes are TRBV5-1 and TRBJ1-6; no reliable D call. From germline, CDR1 is SGHRS and CDR2 YFSETQ. The CDR3 covers 13 residues. V was pared by 0 bases and J by 8 bases, with 6 bases between. CDR3 region: CASSLASDSPLHF. DNA of the CDR3: TGCGCCAGCAGCTTGGCCTCAGATTCACCCCTCCACTTT.

The chain couples TRBV10-2 to TRBJ2-7; D gene uncertain. The CDR3 runs 14 residues. Trimming cost V 2 bases and J 1 base, with 9 bases left between them. Germline lookup yields CDR1 WSHSY and CDR2 SAAADI. The CDR3 spells CASSEQTYSYEQYF. The CDR3, as DNA: TGCGCCAGCAGTGAGCAGACATATTCCTACGAGCAGTACTTC.

The V and J genes are TRBV27 and TRBJ2-7, with 9 bases aligning to TRBD2. CDR1 and CDR2 from the germline V gene are MNHEY and SMNVEV (reference sequence). The CDR3 totals 17 residues. V gave up 2 bases and J gave up 4 bases; unmatched junction bases: 12. The CDR3: CASSLGDATSGPYEQYF. DNA for the CDR3: TGTGCCAGCAGTTTAGGGGATGCGACTAGCGGACCTTACGAGCAGTACTTC.

V and J are TRBV4-1 and TRBJ1-5; D is possibly TRBD1 (5 bases). Germline CDR1 is MGHRA and CDR2 is YSYEKL. The CDR3 runs 15 residues. Trimming cost V 0 bases and J 7 bases, with 13 bases left between them. In DNA form, the CDR3 reads TGCGCCAGCAGCCAAGATTGGCGGGGGAGCCAGCCCCAGCATTTT. Protein sequence: CASSQDWRGSQPQHF.

J is TRBJ2-3 and V is TRBV7-9; D perhaps matches TRBD1 (5 bases). The germline CDR1 and CDR2 sequences are SEHNR and FQNEAQ (reference sequence). There are 15 residues in the CDR3. V was pared by 2 bases and J by 1 base, with 10 bases between. The CDR3 nucleotides are TGTGCCAGCAGCTTACAGTTAGGGGGCACAGATACGCAGTATTTT. Translation gives CASSLQLGGTDTQYF.

V and J are TRBV12-5 and TRBJ2-5; D is unclear. Germline-derived CDR1 and CDR2 are LGHNT and FRNRAP. The CDR3 contains 11 residues. V dropped 6 bases and J dropped 5 bases, with 7 bases sitting between them. The CDR3, as DNA: TGTGCTAGTGGCCATGGGGAGACCCAGTACTTC. Its protein is CASGHGETQYF.

The chain couples TRBV6-5 to TRBJ2-5; 9 bases line up with TRBD2. There are 14 residues in the CDR3. Germline CDR1 is MNHEY and CDR2 is SVGAGI. Losses at the gene ends were 11 bases for V and 4 bases for J; bases not matched to a gene: 11. CDR3 sequence (DNA): TGTGCCTCGTGGGGCGGGGGGGCCAGAGAGACCCAGTACTTC. This codes for CASWGGGARETQYF.

This sequence joins TRBV27 and TRBJ2-7; D is ambiguous. Germline loops: CDR1 MNHEY, CDR2 SMNVEV (reference sequence). This CDR3 has 14 amino acids. V was cut by 3 bases and J by 7 bases, with 16 bases left in between. This CDR3 reads CASSFTGPSREQYF. The CDR3 DNA reads as TGTGCCAGCAGTTTCACCGGGCCTTCTCGAGAGCAGTACTTC.

The rearrangement uses TRBV4-1 and TRBJ2-7; 11 bases fit TRBD1. The CDR3 sequence is 16 residues long. Germline V gene sequence: CDR1 MGHRA, CDR2 YSYEKL. After removal of 2 bases from V and 3 bases from J, the junction contained 6 bases not matched to a gene. The CDR3 nucleotides read TGCGCCAGCAGCCAATACTCCGGGACAGGGGGCTACGAGCAGTACTTC. It yields the protein CASSQYSGTGGYEQYF.

The genes are TRBV5-1 and TRBJ1-4; no clear D gene. Germline values: CDR1 SGHRS, CDR2 YFSETQ. The CDR3 is made up of 15 amino acids. The V and J ends lost 6 bases and 1 base respectively, with 13 bases between them. CDR3 loop: CASNKGSGTNEKLFF. The CDR3, as DNA: TGCGCCAGCAACAAAGGGTCAGGAACTAATGAAAAACTGTTTTTT. Using reference TRBV5-1 and TRBJ1-4 for the parts outside the CDR3, the full variable domain is KAGVTQTPRYLIKTRGQQVTLSCSPISGHRSVSWYQQTPGQGLQFLFEYFSETQRNKGNFPGRFSGRQFSNSRSEMNVSTLELGDSALYLCASNKGSGTNEKLFFGSGTQLSVL.

The V and J genes are TRBV7-8 and TRBJ1-6; D remains unclear. Deletions cut 1 base from V and 0 bases from J, with 13 bases between. Per the germline V gene, CDR1 is SGHVS and CDR2 is FQNEAQ. This CDR3 region has 18 residues. The CDR3 DNA reads TGTGCCAGCAGCTTAGTTACGGGTCGGTACTCCTATAATTCACCCCTCCACTTT. This translates into CASSLVTGRYSYNSPLHF.

The V gene is TRBV28, the J gene TRBJ2-7; D might be TRBD1 or TRBD2, each matching 5 bases. V was shortened by 2 bases and J by 3 bases, with 11 bases between the two germline ends. The CDR3 has 14 residues. The germline V gene encodes CDR1 MDHEN and CDR2 SYDVKM. The CDR3 loop is CASSLVAGSYEQYF. The CDR3 nucleotides read TGTGCCAGCAGTTTAGTCGCAGGGAGCTACGAGCAGTACTTC. The full variable domain, rest sourced from reference TRBV28 and TRBJ2-7, is DVKVTQSSRYLVKRTGEKVFLECVQDMDHENMFWYRQDPGLGLRLIYFSYDVKMKEKGDIPEGYSVSREKKERFSLILESASTNQTSMYLCASSLVAGSYEQYFGPGTRLTVT.

This sequence joins TRBV11-2 and TRBJ2-3; 8 bases are a match to TRBD2. Trimming at V came to 6 bases and at J to 9 bases, leaving 17 bases not matched to a gene. This CDR3 region has 16 residues. Germline CDR1 and CDR2: SGHAT and FQNNGV. In nucleotides, the CDR3 is TGTGCCAGCAGGCCTGTACTAGCGGTTTCAAGAGAGACGCAGTATTTT. As protein: CASRPVLAVSRETQYF.

The chain is built from TRBV11-2 and TRBJ2-5; 8 bases are shared with TRBD2. The CDR3 is 19 amino acids. V dropped 5 bases and J dropped 5; count of bases not matched to a gene: 22. Germline V CDR1 and CDR2: SGHAT, FQNNGV. In nucleotides, the CDR3 is TGTGCCAGCAGCCCCCGGGTAGCGGGGAGGGCTTCGGTGCGCGAGACCCAGTACTTC. It yields the protein CASSPRVAGRASVRETQYF.

The genes are TRBV13 and TRBJ2-7, with D unclear. Trimming took off 0 bases at V and 7 bases at J, with 10 bases between the two ends. CDR1 and CDR2 from the germline V gene are PRHDT and FYEKMQ (reference sequence). This CDR3 is 13 amino acids long. The CDR3 is CASSLGARAEQYF. CDR3 DNA sequence: TGTGCCAGCAGCTTAGGAGCCCGTGCTGAGCAGTACTTC.

V and J are TRBV7-9 and TRBJ2-3; 7 nucleotides align to TRBD2. The CDR3 length is 16 residues. V was pared by 5 bases and J by 3 bases, with 11 bases of the junction left unmatched. CDR1 SEHNR and CDR2 FQNEAQ come from the germline V gene (reference sequence). CDR3 DNA: TGTGCCAGCAGCCCAAAGAGCGGGACCCGAACAGATACGCAGTATTTT. Its translation is CASSPKSGTRTDTQYF.

The chain is built from TRBV2 and TRBJ1-2, with a tentative D call TRBD1 (6 bases). The ends were cut back, 8 bases at V and 2 bases at J, with 12 bases in the middle. In germline, CDR1 is SNHLY, CDR2 FYNNEI. The CDR3 is made up of 13 amino acids. In nucleotides, the CDR3 is TGTGCCAGCGAACAGGGAGGAAACTATGGCTACACCTTC. It encodes CASEQGGNYGYTF.

This sequence joins TRBV5-5 and TRBJ2-5; D may be TRBD1 or TRBD2 (6 bases each). CDR3 size: 15 residues. Germline values: CDR1 SGHKS, CDR2 YYEKEE (reference sequence). Trimming shortened V by 2 bases and J by 4 bases, and 15 bases separated the two germline ends. CDR3 sequence: CASSLSSGAGETQYF. As DNA, the CDR3 is TGTGCCAGCAGCTTATCGTCGGGGGCCGGAGAGACCCAGTACTTC.

This clone was detected only once. This chain joins TRBV6-5 and TRBJ1-5; 8 nucleotides match TRBD1. Germline values: CDR1 MNHEY, CDR2 SVGAGI. V lost 7 bases to trimming and J lost 5 bases; unmatched junction nucleotides: 7. This CDR3 spans 14 amino acids. CDR3 protein: CASNPTGAHQPQHF. CDR3 sequence (DNA): TGTGCCAGCAACCCGACAGGGGCCCATCAGCCCCAGCATTTT.

The DNA for the CDR3 is TGTGCCAGCAGTTGGACTCCGGGACGGATTAATGAAAAACTGTTTTTT. Translated, it gives CASSWTPGRINEKLFF. The chain has TRBV27 and TRBJ1-4, with D perhaps TRBD1 (5 bases). This CDR3 is 16 amino acids long. Germline-derived CDR1 and CDR2 are MNHEY and SMNVEV (reference sequence). With 4 bases removed from V and 4 bases from J, the gap between germline ends came to 16 bases.

The chain carries TRBV9 and TRBJ1-4; D is uncertain. CDR1 and CDR2 (germline): SGDLS, YYNGEE. V was clipped by 0 bases and J by 0 bases, with 6 bases between them. The CDR3 has 15 amino acids. The chain's CDR3 is CASSVDTATNEKLFF. The CDR3 nucleotides read TGTGCCAGCAGCGTAGATACGGCAACTAATGAAAAACTGTTTTTT.

The chain is built from TRBV28 and TRBJ2-3; D gene uncertain. V lost 5 bases and J lost 2, with 17 bases in between. The CDR3 covers 16 residues. Germline V gene data show CDR1 as MDHEN and CDR2 as SYDVKM. The CDR3 region has the DNA TGTGCCAGCAGTCCCCCTTGGCAGAGGAACACAGATACGCAGTATTTT. Amino acid sequence: CASSPPWQRNTDTQYF.

V usage is TRBV5-1 and J usage is TRBJ2-3, with TRBD1 as a possible D gene (6 bases). Germline-derived CDR1 and CDR2 are SGHRS and YFSETQ. V was trimmed by 1 base and J by 4 bases, leaving 10 bases between them. The CDR3 consists of 14 residues. CDR3 residues: CASSLWGRADTQYF. In DNA, the CDR3 is TGCGCCAGCAGCTTGTGGGGGCGCGCAGATACGCAGTATTTT.

Points on this clone: The junction departs from the called germline gene at one end, perhaps through a read error. The V call is TRBV4-1, the J call TRBJ2-7; D remains unclear. CDR1 is MGHRA, CDR2 YSYEKL, per germline. This CDR3 is 13 amino acids long. DNA for the CDR3: TGCGCCAGCAGCCAATTTCCAGGCGACGAGCAGCACTTC. Translated: CASSQFPGDEQHF.

The count of this clone is one. The V gene is TRBV5-4, the J gene TRBJ2-7; 7 bases are shared with TRBD1. J gave up 4 bases and V 2 bases, and 9 bases lay outside the gene matches. This CDR3 contains 15 residues. Germline CDR1 reads SGHNT; CDR2 reads YYREEE (reference sequence). The CDR3 spells CASSLPTGRTYEQYF. The CDR3 DNA reads as TGTGCCAGCAGCTTACCGACAGGGCGAACGTACGAGCAGTACTTC.

The chain uses TRBV28 and TRBJ1-4; D possibly corresponds to TRBD1 (5 bases). The germline V and J ends were trimmed by 6 bases and 0 bases, with 20 bases remaining between them. This CDR3 contains 18 residues. Germline V gene sequence: CDR1 MDHEN, CDR2 SYDVKM. The CDR3 reads CASRTGTETSATNEKLFF. The CDR3 bases are TGTGCCAGCAGGACCGGGACGGAGACTTCTGCAACTAATGAAAAACTGTTTTTT.